Below are 30 T cell receptor beta chains sequenced from a single sample in a study of T cells after yellow fever vaccination (dated by TCRdb to about 2019). Sample treatment or condition, as interpreted from the label and publication: live attenuated yellow fever vaccine strain. Libraries were built with 5' RACE. TCRdb records Illumina HiSeq 2500 as the sequencer. TCRdb passed the public sequencing reads through fastp at Q25 and MiXCR, retaining productive beta sequences. For every CDR3 protein sequence, its rows merge into one entry that carries the most common genes and DNA. This sample is represented by hundreds of thousands of distinct CDR3 sequences; about 15% of them were singletons. 15% to 20% of the sample belongs to the ten largest clones. Specimen: PBMCs, collected about 5 days after the first yellow fever vaccination. The receptors were gathered from a man aged 18 to 35 who received the YFV17D yellow fever vaccine.

This clonotype occurred a few times. The chain carries TRBV7-2 and TRBJ2-3, with 9 nucleotides matching TRBD2. Germline assignment: CDR1 SGHTA and CDR2 FQGNSA. With V trimmed by 1 base and J by 7 bases, 6 bases remained unmatched. This CDR3 comprises 15 residues. The chain's CDR3 is CASSLVTSGGYTQYF. The CDR3 DNA reads as TGTGCCAGCAGCTTAGTAACCAGCGGGGGGTATACGCAGTATTTT.

This clonotype was counted many times. The chain couples TRBV7-2 to TRBJ1-1, with D possibly matching TRBD1 (5 bases). The CDR3 consists of 14 residues. Germline values: CDR1 SGHTA, CDR2 FQGNSA. Trimming removed 3 bases at V and 5 bases at J, with 13 bases between. In DNA, the CDR3 is TGTGCCAGCAGCTTGGGGGTTAGGTCTACTGAAGCTTTCTTT. Amino acids: CASSLGVRSTEAFF.

In its sample, this clonotype was seen a few times. The chain links TRBV4-1 to TRBJ1-1; unclear D gene. V lost 4 bases and J lost 4, with 13 bases in between. This CDR3 comprises 14 residues. Germline CDR1 is MGHRA and CDR2 is YSYEKL. This CDR3 is CASSPEEGGTEAFF. The CDR3 coding sequence is TGCGCCAGCAGCCCGGAGGAGGGCGGCACTGAAGCTTTCTTT.

V gene TRBV12-3 or TRBV12-4 combines with J gene TRBJ2-1, with 10 positions matching TRBD1. The CDR3 contains 14 residues. V gave up 7 bases and J gave up 8 bases; unmatched junction bases: 8. In nucleotides, the CDR3 is TGTGCCAGCACCTCGGGACAGGGGTGGTATGAGCAGTTCTTC. This encodes CASTSGQGWYEQFF.

This clonotype was detected a few times. CDR3 loop: CASSLGDRPTDTQYF. In DNA form, the CDR3 reads TGCGCCAGCAGCTTAGGGGACAGACCCACAGATACGCAGTATTTT. J is TRBJ2-3 and V is TRBV5-1; 7 nucleotides match TRBD1. Germline loops: CDR1 SGHRS, CDR2 YFSETQ. This CDR3 is 15 amino acids long. The V and J ends lost 2 bases and 2 bases, in that order; junction bases with no gene match: 5. The full variable domain, completed using reference TRBV5-1 and TRBJ2-3, is KAGVTQTPRYLIKTRGQQVTLSCSPISGHRSVSWYQQTPGQGLQFLFEYFSETQRNKGNFPGRFSGRQFSNSRSEMNVSTLELGDSALYLCASSLGDRPTDTQYFGPGTRLTVL.

The sample holds a few counts of this clonotype. This chain joins TRBV15 and TRBJ1-6; perhaps TRBD1 as D (5 bases). Germline-derived CDR1 and CDR2 are LNHNV and YYDKDF (reference sequence). Trimming took 0 bases from V and 1 from J, leaving 10 bases between them. The CDR3 runs to 17 residues. The CDR3 region has the DNA TGTGCCACCAGCAGAGATCCGGGACTATCCTATAATTCACCCCTCCACTTT. As protein: CATSRDPGLSYNSPLHF.

J is TRBJ1-1 and V is TRBV5-1; D remains ambiguous. Per germline, CDR1 SGHRS and CDR2 YFSETQ. V gave up 0 bases and J gave up 5 bases, with 11 bases separating them. This CDR3 spans 14 amino acids. CDR3 amino acids: CASSLVWGDTEAFF. CDR3 nucleotides: TGCGCCAGCAGCTTGGTGTGGGGAGATACTGAAGCTTTCTTT.

This clonotype was counted a few times. The chain is built from TRBV6-1 and TRBJ2-1; D gene ambiguous. Trimming removed 3 bases at V and 8 bases at J, with 11 bases between. Germline CDR1 MNHNS, CDR2 SASEGT. The CDR3 consists of 13 residues. The CDR3 nucleotides are TGTGCCAGCAGTGAGGTCTCCGGCGATGAGCAGTTCTTC. Translating gives CASSEVSGDEQFF.

The chain recombines TRBV2 with TRBJ1-4, with D possibly TRBD1 on 5 matching bases. The CDR3 is 14 residues long. V lost 4 bases, J lost 4 bases, and 10 bases lay in between. The germline CDR1 and CDR2 sequences are SNHLY and FYNNEI. DNA of the CDR3: TGTGCCAGCAGTGGGGGCAATGGTAATGAAAAACTGTTTTTT. Translated: CASSGGNGNEKLFF. Together with reference TRBV2 and TRBJ1-4, the CDR3 gives the full variable domain: EPEVTQTPSHQVTQMGQEVILRCVPISNHLYFYWYRQILGQKVEFLVSFYNNEISEKSEIFDDQFSVERPDGSNFTLKIRSTKLEDSAMYFCASSGGNGNEKLFFGSGTQLSVL.

This clonotype was seen once. The rearrangement uses TRBV7-2 and TRBJ2-5, with D maybe TRBD2 (6 bases). The ends were cut back, 4 bases at V and 4 bases at J, with 13 bases in the middle. Looked up from germline, CDR1 is SGHTA and CDR2 is FQGNSA. The CDR3 is made up of 14 amino acids. CDR3 residues: CASSSILAAETQYF. The DNA of the CDR3 is TGTGCCAGCAGCTCCATATTAGCGGCAGAGACCCAGTACTTC.

This clonotype was seen only a few times. This sequence joins TRBV9 and TRBJ2-2, with D possibly TRBD1 on 5 matching bases. Germline-derived CDR1 and CDR2 are SGDLS and YYNGEE. V was cut by 4 bases and J by 7 bases, with 11 bases left in between. This CDR3 region has 13 residues. In nucleotides, the CDR3 is TGTGCCAGCAGCTCACCAAGGGGCGGGGAGCTGTTTTTT. Protein product: CASSSPRGGELFF.

The chain links TRBV20-1 to TRBJ1-3; D gene unclear. Trimming removed 3 bases from V and 3 bases from J, with 12 bases in between. The CDR3 extends over 14 amino acids. Germline CDR1 and CDR2: DFQATT and SNEGSKA (reference sequence). The CDR3 protein is CSASLGLNGNTIYF. The CDR3 bases are TGCAGTGCTAGCTTGGGGTTAAATGGAAACACCATATATTTT.

This clonotype was observed a few times. This sequence joins TRBV4-1 and TRBJ2-3; weak D call: TRBD2 (6 bases). There are 17 residues in the CDR3. V lost 0 bases and J 5 bases, leaving 18 bases between the germline ends. From germline, CDR1 is MGHRA and CDR2 YSYEKL. This CDR3 is CASSQDAGRVGQDTQYF. In DNA form, the CDR3 reads TGCGCCAGCAGCCAAGATGCGGGGCGGGTTGGGCAAGATACGCAGTATTTT.

This clonotype appeared a few times. The chain carries TRBV6-2 or TRBV6-3 and TRBJ1-5, with 9 bases aligning to TRBD1. The CDR3 spans 15 residues. Germline lookup yields CDR1 MNHEY and CDR2 SVGEGT. Trimming cost V 2 bases and J 4 bases; bases outside gene matches: 3. The chain's CDR3 is CASSYGQGRNQPQHF. DNA for the CDR3: TGTGCCAGCAGTTACGGACAGGGGAGGAATCAGCCCCAGCATTTT.

This clonotype came up a few times. The rearrangement joins TRBV30 to TRBJ1-5; tentatively, D is TRBD1 (5 bases). In germline, CDR1 is GTSNPN, CDR2 SVGIG (reference sequence). The CDR3 length is 13 residues. V lost 5 bases and J 4 bases, leaving 12 bases between the germline ends. The CDR3 nucleotides are TGTGCCTGGGGGACGTACAGAAATCAGCCCCAGCATTTT. As protein: CAWGTYRNQPQHF.

This clonotype came up a few times. J is TRBJ1-3 and V is TRBV29-1; D uncertain. The CDR3 is made up of 13 amino acids. Trimming cost V 4 bases and J 0 bases, with 7 bases left between them. From germline, CDR1 is SQVTM and CDR2 ANQGSEA. The CDR3, as DNA: TGCAGCGTTGTGGAGAGCTCTGGAAACACCATATATTTT. Translating gives CSVVESSGNTIYF.

This clonotype appeared a few times. V is TRBV5-6 and J is TRBJ2-5; 7 nucleotides line up with TRBD2. Germline V gene sequence: CDR1 SGHDT, CDR2 YYEEEE. CDR3 size: 15 residues. V dropped 2 bases and J dropped 0; count of bases not matched to a gene: 4. In DNA, the CDR3 is TGTGCCAGCAGCTTAAACGGGGGGTACCAAGAGACCCAGTACTTC. It is translated as CASSLNGGYQETQYF.

This clonotype was counted only a few times. The chain employs TRBV5-1 and TRBJ2-2; D possibly matches TRBD1 or TRBD2 (6 bases each). The CDR3 has 14 amino acids. Germline CDR1 SGHRS, CDR2 YFSETQ. The germline V and J ends were trimmed by 1 base and 7 bases, with 11 bases remaining between them. DNA of the CDR3: TGCGCCAGCAGCTTGACGGGGGCAGGCGGGGAGCTGTTTTTT. Its protein is CASSLTGAGGELFF.

The chain uses TRBV4-1 and TRBJ1-2; 7 nucleotides agree with TRBD1. The trim removed 4 bases at V and 1 base at J, leaving 15 bases unmatched. This CDR3 contains 18 residues. Looked up from germline, CDR1 is MGHRA and CDR2 is YSYEKL. CDR3 loop: CASSPREMGQGDNYGYTF. DNA for the CDR3: TGCGCCAGCAGCCCCCGAGAGATGGGGCAGGGGGATAACTATGGCTACACCTTC.

This chain links TRBV6-1 with TRBJ2-4; D is ambiguous. Between the trimmed V and J ends, which lost 6 bases and 5 bases, there was a span of 11 bases. Germline V lookup: CDR1 MNHNS, CDR2 SASEGT. The CDR3 contains 13 residues. The CDR3 region is CASSWGSENIQYF. DNA of the CDR3: TGTGCCAGCAGCTGGGGTAGTGAAAACATTCAGTACTTC.

The genes are TRBV5-1 and TRBJ1-2; D is unresolved. V dropped 1 base and J dropped 3 bases, with 10 bases sitting between them. This CDR3 has 14 residues. CDR1 is SGHRS and CDR2 is YFSETQ in the germline V gene. CDR3 residues: CASSLQDGDYGYTF. In DNA, the CDR3 is TGCGCCAGCAGCTTGCAAGACGGCGACTATGGCTACACCTTC.

This clonotype appeared a few times. This chain joins TRBV5-1 and TRBJ1-1; TRBD1 is a possible D gene (5 bases). Trimming pared 2 bases from V and 1 base from J, leaving 9 bases between. From germline, CDR1 is SGHRS and CDR2 YFSETQ. CDR3 size: 14 residues. Here the CDR3 DNA reads TGCGCCAGCAGCTTCGACAGTGGGAACACTGAAGCTTTCTTT. Translation gives CASSFDSGNTEAFF. Looking up the rest from reference TRBV5-1 and TRBJ1-1 gives the full variable domain: KAGVTQTPRYLIKTRGQQVTLSCSPISGHRSVSWYQQTPGQGLQFLFEYFSETQRNKGNFPGRFSGRQFSNSRSEMNVSTLELGDSALYLCASSFDSGNTEAFFGQGTRLTVV.

This clonotype appeared a few times. V gene TRBV5-1 combines with J gene TRBJ2-1; D not certain. CDR1 and CDR2 from the germline V gene are SGHRS and YFSETQ. This CDR3 spans 15 amino acids. The V end lost 0 bases, the J end lost 2 bases, and 9 bases lay between the germline ends. The CDR3 sequence: CASSLGEYPYNEQFF. CDR3 nucleotide sequence: TGCGCCAGCAGCTTGGGGGAATACCCCTACAATGAGCAGTTCTTC.

Only a few counts were recorded for this clonotype. The rearrangement joins TRBV25-1 to TRBJ1-6; D uncertain. The length of the CDR3 is 13 residues. V was pared by 2 bases and J by 7 bases, with 6 bases between. Germline V gene data show CDR1 as MGHDK and CDR2 as SYGVNS. The CDR3 sequence is CASSEMGNSPLHF. CDR3 sequence (DNA): TGTGCCAGCAGTGAAATGGGGAATTCACCCCTCCACTTT.

This sequence joins TRBV5-1 and TRBJ1-6; tentative D call: TRBD1 (5 bases). Trimming took 0 bases from V and 9 from J, leaving 16 bases between them. CDR3 size: 16 residues. The germline V gene encodes CDR1 SGHRS and CDR2 YFSETQ. The CDR3 spells CASSLVGDRGGSPLHF. The DNA of the CDR3 is TGCGCCAGCAGCTTGGTAGGGGACCGGGGTGGTTCACCCCTCCACTTT.

This clonotype was observed a few times. This chain joins TRBV20-1 and TRBJ2-1; the D call may be TRBD1 or TRBD2 (5 bases each). Trimming cost V 2 bases and J 7 bases, with 12 bases left between them. Per germline, CDR1 DFQATT and CDR2 SNEGSKA (reference sequence). CDR3 length: 13 residues. This chain's CDR3 is CSARRGQGNEQFF. The CDR3 coding sequence is TGCAGTGCTAGACGGGGCCAGGGAAATGAGCAGTTCTTC.

Many counts were recorded for this clonotype. The V call is TRBV2, the J call TRBJ2-5; 8 positions match TRBD2. The CDR3 consists of 15 residues. J was trimmed by 7 bases and V by 0 bases; bases with no gene match: 7. The germline V gene encodes CDR1 SNHLY and CDR2 FYNNEI. CDR3 nucleotides: TGTGCCAGCAGTGAAGCGTCCAGCGGGGGCAGGACCCAGTACTTC. Residues: CASSEASSGGRTQYF.

The sample holds a few counts of this clonotype. J is TRBJ2-6 and V is TRBV29-1; D gene uncertain. The CDR3 extends over 13 amino acids. Trimming pared 3 bases from V and 4 bases from J, leaving 7 bases between. The germline CDR1 and CDR2 sequences are SQVTM and ANQGSEA. This CDR3 is CSVDTTGANVLTF. The CDR3, as DNA: TGCAGCGTTGATACTACCGGGGCCAACGTCCTGACTTTC.

The chain links TRBV21-1 to TRBJ2-1. TRBV21-1 is noted as a pseudogene. This CDR3 is 10 amino acids long. CDR3 in amino acids: CASSNYEQFF. Here the CDR3 DNA reads TGTGCCAGCAGCAATTATGAGCAGTTCTTC.

This clonotype was seen at least ten times. V and J are TRBV5-1 and TRBJ1-1; D is perhaps TRBD1 (6 bases). Germline CDR1 SGHRS, CDR2 YFSETQ. Between the trimmed V and J ends, which lost 4 bases and 3 bases, there was a span of 19 bases. The CDR3 spans 16 residues. The CDR3 DNA follows: TGCGCCAGCAGCCCCGGGGCGGGGGCTGTCGACACTGAAGCTTTCTTT. Its protein is CASSPGAGAVDTEAFF.